This passage covers 13 T cell receptor beta chains from one sample sequenced in a study of blood T cell repertoires in COVID-19. Only in-frame clones appear in the TCRdb table, and some are missing; sequencing was by immunoSEQ multiplex PCR. Among fewer than 200,000 clones, roughly nine tenths were seen once, and the ten largest hold 1.5% to 2%. Sequencing was carried out using peripheral blood. The receptors stem from a man between 18 and 29 years old who had recovered from COVID-19.

CDR3 coding DNA: TGCAGCGTTGTGAGTAACACTGAAGCTTTCTTT. This translates into CSVVSNTEAFF. The chain is built from TRBV29-1 and TRBJ1-1; D call uncertain. CDR1 and CDR2 from the germline V gene are SQVTM and ANQGSEA. The CDR3 consists of 11 residues. V was clipped by 4 bases and J by 2 bases, with 5 bases between them.

This chain connects TRBV19 to TRBJ2-3; D perhaps matches TRBD2 (6 bases). The germline V and J ends were trimmed by 4 bases and 0 bases, with 14 bases remaining between them. The V gene's germline CDR1 is LNHDA and CDR2 SQIVND (reference sequence). The CDR3 is 16 residues long. Written as DNA, the CDR3 is TGTGCCAGTAGTAGAGGGAGGTTACCTAGCACAGATACGCAGTATTTT. Translating gives CASSRGRLPSTDTQYF.

The genes are TRBV9 and TRBJ2-4, with D tentatively TRBD1 (6 bases). V was trimmed by 4 bases and J by 9 bases, leaving 17 bases between them. Germline V gene lookup returns CDR1 SGDLS and CDR2 YYNGEE. The CDR3 loop spans 14 amino acids. CDR3 in DNA: TGTGCCAGCAGCCCCTTGGGGACAAATGGCATTCAGTACTTC. Translating it yields CASSPLGTNGIQYF.

The J gene is TRBJ1-4, the V gene TRBV4-3, with TRBD1 matching 9 bases. The CDR3 is 15 residues long. The ends lost 4 bases at V and 5 bases at J; junction bases unmatched: 5. Germline values: CDR1 LGHNA, CDR2 YSLEER. As DNA, the CDR3 is TGCGCCAGCAGCCGAGCCGGGACAGGGAATGAAAAACTGTTTTTT. The encoded protein is CASSRAGTGNEKLFF.

This chain connects TRBV9 to TRBJ2-3; possible D gene TRBD1, 6 bases. Germline assignment: CDR1 SGDLS and CDR2 YYNGEE. The CDR3 loop spans 15 amino acids. V was cut by 4 bases and J by 0 bases, with 12 bases left in between. This chain's CDR3 is CASSPRTESTDTQYF. As DNA, the CDR3 is TGTGCCAGCAGCCCCCGGACAGAAAGCACAGATACGCAGTATTTT.

This chain uses TRBV30 with TRBJ1-2; TRBD1 might be the D (5 bases). This CDR3 contains 12 residues. V was pared by 4 bases and J by 5 bases, with 11 bases between. Germline CDR1 GTSNPN, CDR2 SVGIG (reference sequence). The CDR3 sequence is CAWNEKGYGYTF. The CDR3 DNA follows: TGTGCCTGGAACGAAAAGGGGTATGGCTACACCTTC.

In this sample, this clone turned up a few times. The V and J genes are TRBV11-2 and TRBJ2-1, with 12 nucleotides matching TRBD2. The CDR3 has 15 residues. V was clipped by 3 bases and J by 7 bases; unmatched bases: 4. Per germline, CDR1 SGHAT and CDR2 FQNNGV. CDR3 nucleotides: TGTGCCAGCAGCTTCGGACTAGCGGGATTTAATGAGCAGTTCTTC. Translated: CASSFGLAGFNEQFF.

The CDR3 DNA sequence: TGTGCCAGCAGTGAAAGAAGGGACAGTCTCGAGCATGGGGCCAACGTCCTGACTTTC. Its protein is CASSERRDSLEHGANVLTF. V gene TRBV6-1 combines with J gene TRBJ2-6, with 7 bases aligning to TRBD1. The CDR3 is 19 amino acids. J was trimmed by 3 bases and V by 2 bases; bases with no gene match: 13. Germline CDR1 and CDR2: MNHNS and SASEGT.

This clone occurred a few times. The chain couples TRBV4-3 to TRBJ2-2; D unclear. The CDR3 spans 14 residues. Germline V CDR1 and CDR2: LGHNA, YSLEER. V was cut by 1 base and J by 6 bases, with 9 bases left in between. The CDR3 spells CASSQGLYSGELFF. CDR3 DNA sequence: TGCGCCAGCAGCCAAGGGCTTTATTCCGGGGAGCTGTTTTTT.

J is TRBJ2-2 and V is TRBV12-5, with 10 bases identical to TRBD1. The germline V gene has CDR1 LGHNT and CDR2 FRNRAP. V trimming: 2 bases; J trimming: 6 bases; junction bases outside the gene matches: 6. The CDR3 runs to 16 residues. The CDR3 sequence is CASGLTRGQGSGELFF. CDR3 coding DNA: TGTGCTAGTGGTTTGACACGGGGACAGGGGTCCGGGGAGCTGTTTTTT.

This clone was seen only once. This chain uses TRBV6-2 or TRBV6-3 with TRBJ2-1; D call uncertain. Per the germline V gene, CDR1 is MNHEY and CDR2 is SVGEGT. This CDR3 contains 16 residues. V was trimmed by 0 bases and J by 2 bases, leaving 11 bases between them. CDR3 nucleotide sequence: TGTGCCAGCAGTTACTCAGAGATTACTACCTACAATGAGCAGTTCTTC. Its translation: CASSYSEITTYNEQFF.

J is TRBJ2-3 and V is TRBV15, with a possible D match to TRBD1 (5 bases). The germline gives CDR1 LNHNV, CDR2 YYDKDF (reference sequence). This CDR3 spans 16 amino acids. Trimming took off 1 base at V and 2 bases at J, with 13 bases between the two ends. CDR3 sequence reads: CATSRGGVGLTDTQYF. The CDR3, as DNA: TGTGCCACCAGCAGAGGGGGCGTCGGGCTCACAGATACGCAGTATTTT.

The genes are TRBV5-1 and TRBJ2-5; weak D call: TRBD2 (7 bases). The CDR3 sequence is 15 residues long. V was trimmed by 7 bases and J by 3 bases, leaving 19 bases between them. Per germline, CDR1 SGHRS and CDR2 YFSETQ. CDR3 amino acids: CASVGGARGEETQYF. CDR3 DNA: TGCGCCAGCGTAGGGGGGGCTAGGGGCGAAGAGACCCAGTACTTC.